Listed below are T cell receptor beta chains from one sample, sequenced in a study of beta chain features in type 1 diabetes. The table came from immunoSEQ multiplex PCR; TCRdb's copy has only in-frame clones and leaves some out. Of 140,000 to 150,000 clones in the sample, 8.5% to 12% are singletons; the top ten hold under 1.5%. Sequencing input: naive CD4+ T cells from blood. These receptors came from a man between 18 and 29 years old in good health. Each CDR3 is given with its conserved first and last residue. The order of the fields is V gene, D gene, clone size, J gene, CDR3 DNA, CDR3 protein. D genes are given only for firm matches. Expanded clones get a size class; other rows say once, few or many, or leave the size out.

v_gene: TRBV7-2
d_gene: TRBD2
abundance: many
j_gene: TRBJ2-3
CDR3nt: TGTGCCAGCAGCTTTAGCGGGGGCGCAGATACGCAGTATTTT
CDR3aa: CASSFSGGADTQYF

v_gene: TRBV5-1
d_gene: NA
abundance: NA
j_gene: TRBJ2-7
CDR3nt: TGCGCCAGCAGCTCGACTCCGGCCTACGAGCAGTACTTC
CDR3aa: CASSSTPAYEQYF

v_gene: TRBV7-2
d_gene: TRBD2
abundance: few
j_gene: TRBJ2-7
CDR3nt: TGTGCCAGCAGCTTAGTTAGCGGGGGGGTCTACGAGCAGTACTTC
CDR3aa: CASSLVSGGVYEQYF

v_gene: TRBV6-6
d_gene: TRBD1
abundance: NA
j_gene: TRBJ2-1
CDR3nt: TGTGCCAGCAGTTACGCCGGGACAGGGGGTGAGCAGTTCTTC
CDR3aa: CASSYAGTGGEQFF

v_gene: TRBV7-2
d_gene: NA
abundance: NA
j_gene: TRBJ1-2
CDR3nt: TGTGCCAGCAGCCCCGGTGCGGGTCAGGGCTACACCTTC
CDR3aa: CASSPGAGQGYTF

v_gene: TRBV7-9
d_gene: TRBD1
abundance: few
j_gene: TRBJ1-5
CDR3nt: TGTGCCAGCAGCGCCGGACAGGCGACAAATCAGCCCCAGCATTTT
CDR3aa: CASSAGQATNQPQHF

v_gene: TRBV5-4
d_gene: TRBD1
abundance: few
j_gene: TRBJ1-6
CDR3nt: TGTGCCAGCAGCTTGGGACAGGGTAATTCACCCCTCCACTTT
CDR3aa: CASSLGQGNSPLHF

v_gene: TRBV7-9
d_gene: TRBD2
abundance: many
j_gene: TRBJ2-3
CDR3nt: TGTGCCAGCAGCTTATCTAGCGGGACTCCGATAGATACGCAGTATTTT
CDR3aa: CASSLSSGTPIDTQYF

v_gene: TRBV10-3
d_gene: TRBD2
abundance: few
j_gene: TRBJ2-5
CDR3nt: TGTGCCATCAGGAGGGACTATAAAGAGACCCAGTACTTC
CDR3aa: CAIRRDYKETQYF

v_gene: TRBV29-1
d_gene: NA
abundance: few
j_gene: TRBJ2-2
CDR3nt: TGCAGCGTTGGAAGAGGCGGGGGCCAGAACACCGGGGAGCTGTTTTTT
CDR3aa: CSVGRGGGQNTGELFF

v_gene: TRBV7-8
d_gene: NA
abundance: few
j_gene: TRBJ2-5
CDR3nt: TGTGCCAGCAGCTCCTTCCCGGGCGCGGGGAAAGAGACCCAGTACTTC
CDR3aa: CASSSFPGAGKETQYF

v_gene: TRBV5-1
d_gene: NA
abundance: NA
j_gene: TRBJ2-1
CDR3nt: TGCGCCAGCAGCTTGGCCTCTGATGAGCAGTTCTTC
CDR3aa: CASSLASDEQFF

v_gene: TRBV10-1
d_gene: TRBD2
abundance: NA
j_gene: TRBJ2-3
CDR3nt: TGCGCCAGCAGTGTAGGGACTAGCGGGGGGGCAACAGATACGCAGTATTTT
CDR3aa: CASSVGTSGGATDTQYF

v_gene: TRBV30
d_gene: TRBD1
abundance: few
j_gene: TRBJ1-5
CDR3nt: TGTGCCTGGAGTGTGGACAGGGGGAATCAGCCCCAGCATTTT
CDR3aa: CAWSVDRGNQPQHF

v_gene: TRBV19
d_gene: NA
abundance: few
j_gene: TRBJ1-5
CDR3nt: TGTGCCAGTAGTCTCGTTCTGGGGCTTGGGCAGCCCCAGCATTTT
CDR3aa: CASSLVLGLGQPQHF

v_gene: TRBV6-1
d_gene: NA
abundance: NA
j_gene: TRBJ2-2
CDR3nt: TGTGCCAGCAGTGAGGCAGGGCTGAGCACCGGGGAGCTGTTTTTT
CDR3aa: CASSEAGLSTGELFF

v_gene: TRBV7-9
d_gene: NA
abundance: NA
j_gene: TRBJ2-7
CDR3nt: TGTGCCAGCAGCTTAGCGCCAGGGATAGGTTACGAGCAGTACTTC
CDR3aa: CASSLAPGIGYEQYF

v_gene: TRBV7-9
d_gene: NA
abundance: many
j_gene: TRBJ2-3
CDR3nt: TGTGCCAGCAGCTCTACAGATACGCAGTATTTT
CDR3aa: CASSSTDTQYF

v_gene: TRBV30
d_gene: NA
abundance: NA
j_gene: TRBJ2-7
CDR3nt: TGTGCCCTCCGACAGGAATACGAGCAGTACTTC
CDR3aa: CALRQEYEQYF

v_gene: TRBV7-2
d_gene: TRBD2
abundance: few
j_gene: TRBJ2-1
CDR3nt: TGTGCCAGCAGCTTAGCTGTGGGGGGGAACAATGAGCAGTTCTTC
CDR3aa: CASSLAVGGNNEQFF

v_gene: TRBV18
d_gene: NA
abundance: few
j_gene: TRBJ1-3
CDR3nt: TGTGCCAGCTCATCCCAGGGTAACGGAAACACCATATATTTT
CDR3aa: CASSSQGNGNTIYF

v_gene: TRBV7-2
d_gene: NA
abundance: few
j_gene: TRBJ1-1
CDR3nt: TGTGCCAGCACCACCGTCATTACCGGGGACACTGAAGCTTTCTTT
CDR3aa: CASTTVITGDTEAFF

v_gene: TRBV27
d_gene: TRBD1
abundance: many
j_gene: TRBJ1-1
CDR3nt: TGTGCCAGCACCGGGACAGACGGGAACACTGAAGCTTTCTTT
CDR3aa: CASTGTDGNTEAFF

v_gene: TRBV4-2
d_gene: NA
abundance: NA
j_gene: TRBJ1-2
CDR3nt: TGTGCCAGCAGCCAACCCCGACAGGATGCTGGCTACACCTTC
CDR3aa: CASSQPRQDAGYTF

v_gene: TRBV5-1
d_gene: NA
abundance: many
j_gene: TRBJ2-5
CDR3nt: TGCGCCAGCAGCTTGGATCTAGAGACCCAGTACTTC
CDR3aa: CASSLDLETQYF

v_gene: TRBV30
d_gene: NA
abundance: NA
j_gene: TRBJ1-4
CDR3nt: TGTGCCTGGGGCCTACAGGAAGGGGAAAAACTGTTTTTT
CDR3aa: CAWGLQEGEKLFF

v_gene: TRBV10-3
d_gene: TRBD1
abundance: few
j_gene: TRBJ2-5
CDR3nt: TGTGCCATCACCCCGGACAGGGGAGGGGAGACCCAGTACTTC
CDR3aa: CAITPDRGGETQYF

v_gene: TRBV10-3
d_gene: NA
abundance: few
j_gene: TRBJ2-1
CDR3nt: TGTGCCATCAGTAACGCACAGGGAACGGACTACAATGAGCAGTTCTTC
CDR3aa: CAISNAQGTDYNEQFF

v_gene: TRBV4-2
d_gene: TRBD2
abundance: few
j_gene: TRBJ2-5
CDR3nt: TGTGCCAGCAGCCTGGGGGGACTAGCGGAAGAGACCCAGTACTTC
CDR3aa: CASSLGGLAEETQYF

v_gene: TRBV4-1
d_gene: NA
abundance: NA
j_gene: TRBJ1-6
CDR3nt: TGCGCCAGCACGGTTCCAGGAATTCATGTCCTCCACTTT
CDR3aa: CASTVPGIHVLHF

v_gene: TRBV30
d_gene: NA
abundance: many
j_gene: TRBJ2-2
CDR3nt: TGTGCCGGAGCCCATACTTCTAACACCGGGGAGCTGTTTTTT
CDR3aa: CAGAHTSNTGELFF

v_gene: TRBV9
d_gene: TRBD2
abundance: NA
j_gene: TRBJ2-5
CDR3nt: TGTGCCAGCAGCGGGAGCGGGGGAGCCGGTTGGGAGACCCAGTACTTC
CDR3aa: CASSGSGGAGWETQYF

v_gene: TRBV18
d_gene: NA
abundance: NA
j_gene: TRBJ2-7
CDR3nt: TGTGCCAGCTCAACCACTCAGACAGGACACTACGAGCAGTACTTC
CDR3aa: CASSTTQTGHYEQYF

v_gene: TRBV19
d_gene: TRBD1
abundance: NA
j_gene: TRBJ1-1
CDR3nt: TGTGCCAGTAGTAGGACAGGCCTACTGAACACTGAAGCTTTCTTT
CDR3aa: CASSRTGLLNTEAFF

v_gene: TRBV7-9
d_gene: TRBD1
abundance: NA
j_gene: TRBJ2-7
CDR3nt: TGTGCCAGCAGCCAAGAGGGACAGAGGTCCGACGAGCAGTACTTC
CDR3aa: CASSQEGQRSDEQYF

v_gene: TRBV5-1
d_gene: NA
abundance: NA
j_gene: TRBJ1-3
CDR3nt: TGCGCCAGCAGCCCAACCCCCCAGGGTTCTGGAAACACCATATATTTT
CDR3aa: CASSPTPQGSGNTIYF

v_gene: TRBV5-4
d_gene: NA
abundance: NA
j_gene: TRBJ2-5
CDR3nt: TGTGCCAGCAGCTTGCAGGGTAGGGGAGAGACCCAGTACTTC
CDR3aa: CASSLQGRGETQYF

v_gene: TRBV7-2
d_gene: NA
abundance: NA
j_gene: TRBJ1-1
CDR3nt: TGTGCCAGCAGCAGCCGCGGGGCAGGAGGGAACACTGAAGCTTTCTTT
CDR3aa: CASSSRGAGGNTEAFF

v_gene: TRBV4-1
d_gene: NA
abundance: few
j_gene: TRBJ1-5
CDR3nt: TGCGCCAGCAGCCAAGATTGGGACACCCCTTATCAGCCCCAGCATTTT
CDR3aa: CASSQDWDTPYQPQHF

v_gene: TRBV4-1
d_gene: NA
abundance: few
j_gene: TRBJ2-7
CDR3nt: TGCGCCAGCAGCCAAGATGCGGTTCGGACCGAGGGCCGTTACGAGCAGTACTTC
CDR3aa: CASSQDAVRTEGRYEQYF

v_gene: TRBV6-1
d_gene: NA
abundance: few
j_gene: TRBJ2-3
CDR3nt: TGTGCCAGCAGTGTTACGAGGAGCACAGATACGCAGTATTTT
CDR3aa: CASSVTRSTDTQYF

v_gene: TRBV18
d_gene: NA
abundance: NA
j_gene: TRBJ1-1
CDR3nt: TGTGCCAGCTCAGAGGGGAACACTGAAGCTTTCTTT
CDR3aa: CASSEGNTEAFF

v_gene: TRBV6-1
d_gene: NA
abundance: few
j_gene: TRBJ1-5
CDR3nt: TGTGCCAGCAGTGAGGCAGGGGTTGGCAATCAGCCCCAGCATTTT
CDR3aa: CASSEAGVGNQPQHF

v_gene: TRBV5-1
d_gene: TRBD1
abundance: NA
j_gene: TRBJ2-7
CDR3nt: TGCGCCAGCAGTGTGAGTTGGACAGGTTTCTCCTACGAGCAGTACTTC
CDR3aa: CASSVSWTGFSYEQYF

v_gene: TRBV14
d_gene: TRBD1
abundance: few
j_gene: TRBJ2-3
CDR3nt: TGTGCCAGCAGCCCGTCGGGACAGACAGATACGCAGTATTTT
CDR3aa: CASSPSGQTDTQYF

v_gene: TRBV10-3
d_gene: TRBD1
abundance: few
j_gene: TRBJ2-1
CDR3nt: TGTGCCATCACCCCAGACAGGGGGCGATACAATGAGCAGTTCTTC
CDR3aa: CAITPDRGRYNEQFF

v_gene: TRBV19
d_gene: TRBD1
abundance: NA
j_gene: TRBJ1-4
CDR3nt: TGTGCCAGTAGTCCCAACAGGGGGCGGAATGAAAAACTGTTTTTT
CDR3aa: CASSPNRGRNEKLFF

v_gene: TRBV7-2
d_gene: TRBD2
abundance: NA
j_gene: TRBJ2-5
CDR3nt: TGTGCCAGCAGCTTAGCCGGGACTAGCGGGGGGGCCCCCCAAGAGACCCAGTACTTC
CDR3aa: CASSLAGTSGGAPQETQYF

v_gene: TRBV9
d_gene: TRBD2
abundance: NA
j_gene: TRBJ2-5
CDR3nt: TGTGCCAGCAGCGTAGACGGGGGGGGGACCCAGTACTTC
CDR3aa: CASSVDGGGTQYF

v_gene: TRBV9
d_gene: TRBD2
abundance: NA
j_gene: TRBJ2-5
CDR3nt: TGTGCCAGCAGCGTAGGGGTAGCGGGGCGGTCGGAGACCCAGTACTTC
CDR3aa: CASSVGVAGRSETQYF

v_gene: TRBV7-2
d_gene: NA
abundance: few
j_gene: TRBJ2-1
CDR3nt: TGTGCCAGCAGCCCCGGCCGGGGTCGAAATGAGCAGTTCTTC
CDR3aa: CASSPGRGRNEQFF

v_gene: TRBV10-3
d_gene: TRBD1
abundance: few
j_gene: TRBJ1-5
CDR3nt: TGTGCCACGCAAACAGGGGAGGGCAATCAGCCCCAGCATTTT
CDR3aa: CATQTGEGNQPQHF

v_gene: TRBV7-8
d_gene: TRBD2
abundance: few
j_gene: TRBJ2-7
CDR3nt: TGTGCCAGCAGCTTAGCGCTACTAGCGGGGTCCTACGAGCAGTACTTC
CDR3aa: CASSLALLAGSYEQYF

v_gene: TRBV6-5
d_gene: NA
abundance: few
j_gene: TRBJ1-6
CDR3nt: TGTGCCATCAGTGACCTCGAGGCTAACTCACCCCTCCACTTT
CDR3aa: CAISDLEANSPLHF

v_gene: TRBV30
d_gene: TRBD1
abundance: few
j_gene: TRBJ1-1
CDR3nt: TGTGCCGGGAACAGGGGACAGCAAATATTGAACACTGAAGCTTTCTTT
CDR3aa: CAGNRGQQILNTEAFF